Below, 4 T cell receptor beta chains from the same sample are listed, as sequenced in a study of monozygotic twins with inflammatory bowel disease. From its re-call of the 5' RACE reads, TCRdb lists each CDR3 protein once, without DNA. The repertoire table contains approximately 100,000 distinct CDR3 sequences. Sequenced sample: blood. Receptor source: a human donor with ulcerative colitis or Crohn's disease, or a healthy co-twin of an affected twin (not recorded which).

The gene calls are TRBV7-2 and TRBJ2-1; no DNA is available, so the TRBD1 call from TCRdb remains unchecked. The CDR3 extends over 16 amino acids. The germline V gene encodes CDR1 SGHTA and CDR2 FQGNSA. The CDR3 loop is CASSQALAGGLDEQFF.

The chain has TRBV3-1 and TRBJ2-7; the TRBD2 assignment by TCRdb is unverifiable without DNA. Germline CDR1 is LGHDT and CDR2 is YNNKEL (reference sequence). This CDR3 spans 15 amino acids. CDR3 in amino acids: CASSHTGTLSYEQYF.

V gene TRBV9 combines with J gene TRBJ2-1; the D call of TRBD1 rests on TCRdb alone, since no DNA is present to check it. Germline lookup yields CDR1 SGDLS and CDR2 YYNGEE. The CDR3 runs 14 residues. This CDR3 is CASSIGTVTNEQFF.

The chain links TRBV6-2 or TRBV6-3 to TRBJ1-1. The germline V gene has CDR1 MNHEY and CDR2 SVGEGT. The CDR3 covers 15 residues. CDR3 in amino acids: CASSYGLQPYTEAFF.